Below are 10 T cell receptor beta chains sequenced from a single sample in a study of T cell changes during pregnancy in multiple sclerosis. The protocol was immunoSEQ multiplex PCR, while the TCRdb copy is restricted to in-frame clones and leaves out a portion. The table has 50,000 to 75,000 clones, 91% seen once. Specimen: peripheral blood, collected after pregnancy. Every receptor here comes from a female donor in good health, enrolled as a control in a pregnancy study.

This sequence joins TRBV11-2 and TRBJ1-3; tentatively, D is TRBD1 (5 bases). This CDR3 is 16 amino acids long. Trimming pared 1 base from V and 1 base from J, leaving 11 bases between. Germline-derived CDR1 and CDR2 are SGHAT and FQNNGV. This CDR3 is CASSLVGGRSGNTIYF. The CDR3 nucleotides are TGTGCCAGCAGCTTAGTGGGGGGACGTTCTGGAAACACCATATATTTT.

The V gene is TRBV19, the J gene TRBJ2-7; D might be TRBD1 (6 bases). Trimming cost V 4 bases and J 6 bases, with 10 bases left between them. Germline V gives CDR1 LNHDA, CDR2 SQIVND (reference sequence). The CDR3 loop spans 12 amino acids. The CDR3 here is CASSTGEGEQYF. The CDR3 DNA is TGTGCCAGTAGTACAGGGGAAGGCGAGCAGTACTTC.

The chain carries TRBV7-6 and TRBJ2-4; tentatively, D is TRBD1 (5 bases). The CDR3 covers 14 residues. V lost 9 bases to trimming and J lost 5 bases, with 17 bases between them. The germline V gene has CDR1 SGHVS and CDR2 FNYEAQ. The DNA for the CDR3 is TGTGCCAGTTTAAATAAGGGGTGCGAAAACATTCAGTACTTC. Translating gives CASLNKGCENIQYF.

This rearrangement joins TRBV5-4 to TRBJ2-2; 9 bases are shared with TRBD1. This CDR3 has 17 residues. Trimming removed 4 bases from V and 5 bases from J; junction bases left unmatched: 12. Germline V gene sequence: CDR1 SGHNT, CDR2 YYREEE (reference sequence). The CDR3 nucleotides read TGTGCCAGCAGCCAGACAGGGGGTCTATTTAGGACCGGGGAGCTGTTTTTT. It translates to CASSQTGGLFRTGELFF. The full variable domain, completed using reference TRBV5-4 and TRBJ2-2, is ETGVTQSPTHLIKTRGQQVTLRCSSQSGHNTVSWYQQALGQGPQFIFQYYREEENGRGNFPPRFSGLQFPNYSSELNVNALELDDSALYLCASSQTGGLFRTGELFFGEGSRLTVL.

CDR3 nucleotides: TGCGCCAGCAGCCTTACTACAGGGGCGCAGGGAAAACTGTTTTTT. This translates into CASSLTTGAQGKLFF. The genes are TRBV5-1 and TRBJ1-4; 7 bases map to TRBD1. In germline, CDR1 is SGHRS, CDR2 YFSETQ. The V and J ends lost 4 bases and 10 bases, in that order; junction bases with no gene match: 13. The CDR3 is made up of 15 amino acids.

The chain is built from TRBV6-5 and TRBJ2-7; a weak D match, TRBD1 (6 bases). CDR1 MNHEY and CDR2 SVGAGI come from the germline V gene. The CDR3 extends over 14 amino acids. Between the trimmed V and J ends, which lost 5 bases and 5 bases, there was a span of 16 bases. CDR3 sequence reads: CASSKAWGRNEQYF. The DNA for the CDR3 is TGTGCCAGCAGTAAGGCATGGGGGCGCAACGAGCAGTACTTC.

This chain joins TRBV6-5 and TRBJ1-1; D gene unclear. Trimming stripped 0 bases from V and 2 bases from J, with 10 bases between. The CDR3 spans 15 residues. Germline V gene sequence: CDR1 MNHEY, CDR2 SVGAGI. The chain's CDR3 is CASSYSNSGNTEAFF. The DNA of the CDR3 is TGTGCCAGCAGTTACTCAAACAGCGGTAACACTGAAGCTTTCTTT.

The chain links TRBV29-1 to TRBJ1-4; D ambiguous. The CDR3 contains 11 residues. The germline V gene has CDR1 SQVTM and CDR2 ANQGSEA. Trimming cost V 4 bases and J 6 bases, with 6 bases left between them. The CDR3 DNA reads as TGCAGCGTTGGCGGGGATGAAAAACTGTTTTTT. This translates into CSVGGDEKLFF.

This rearrangement joins TRBV5-1 to TRBJ1-4; 8 bases map to TRBD1. V was clipped by 4 bases and J by 8 bases; unmatched bases: 16. Germline CDR1 reads SGHRS; CDR2 reads YFSETQ. The CDR3 loop spans 17 amino acids. The chain's CDR3 is CASSAPPLQGETEKLFF. The CDR3 region has the DNA TGCGCCAGCAGCGCTCCTCCTTTACAGGGGGAGACAGAAAAACTGTTTTTT.

The chain employs TRBV4-3 and TRBJ2-1, with 9 bases aligning to TRBD2. The CDR3 has 15 amino acids. Trimming took 0 bases from V and 4 from J; bases not matched to a gene: 1. Germline V lookup: CDR1 LGHNA, CDR2 YSLEER. The CDR3 region has the DNA TGCGCCAGCAGCCAAGAGCGGGGGGGGTACAATGAGCAGTTCTTC. It encodes CASSQERGGYNEQFF.